The source of this T cell receptor beta chain is a study of T cells in Graves' hyperthyroidism and ophthalmopathy. The wider study: Blood from the periphery was taken at initial diagnosis, before any treatment.

Template material for amplifying TCR beta CDR3 regions consisted of RNA transcripts. The TCR CDR3 first-round RT-PCR relied on the HTBI primer set. One entry per CDR3 protein results from TCRdb running MiXCR on the multiplex PCR reads. The profile covers 300,000 to 400,000 distinct CDR3 sequences, with about 13% appearing a single time and around a tenth taken by the ten largest. Germline V gene lookup returns CDR1 SEHNR and CDR2 FQNEAQ (reference sequence). The length of the CDR3 is 14 residues. Trimming stripped 0 bases from V and 5 bases from J, with 8 bases between. This clonotype was recorded at least ten times.

The sequence was obtained from a woman in her late teens or twenties with Graves' hyperthyroidism. V and J are TRBV7-9 and TRBJ2-1; no reliable D call. Sequencing used blood. The CDR3 coding sequence is TGTGCCAGCAGCTTAGCGCGGTTAGACAATGAGCAGTTCTTC. Amino acid sequence: CASSLARLDNEQFF.